This paragraph reports one T cell receptor beta chain. This table comes from immunoSEQ multiplex PCR, and its TCRdb copy is limited to in-frame clones, with some not included. The table shows 20,000 to 25,000 clones, with under 50% occurring only once. Dividing CFSE-low CD3+CD4+ and CD3+CD8+ responders were isolated by sorting after the reaction. The J segment lost 5 bases and the V segment lost 10 bases, leaving 12 bases of the junction unmatched. From germline, CDR1 is WNHNN and CDR2 SYGVQD (reference sequence). The CDR3 extends over 15 amino acids. These data originate in a study of graft-versus-host responses after intestinal transplantation. As for the study in general: Recipients had transplants, and these were multivisceral, liver-intestinal, or isolated intestinal. Uniformly, recipients were administered anti-thymocyte globulin induction with subsequent tacrolimus and steroids for 2 to 3 years.

The chain recombines TRBV10-1 with TRBJ2-7; 12 positions agree with TRBD2. The receptor comes from a human patient who received an intestinal transplant. Here the sequenced sample was alloreactive CD4+ T cells from a mixed lymphocyte reaction culture, taken before intestinal transplant. Specified subset: CFSE-low proliferating T cells sorted from roughly six-day pre-transplant mixed lymphocyte reaction (GvH or HvG direction). The CDR3 loop is CATSTRLAGVNEQYF. The CDR3 DNA reads TGCGCCACCTCCACGCGACTAGCGGGGGTAAACGAGCAGTACTTC.